This T cell receptor beta chain was documented in a study of vaccination and CD4 T cells after COVID-19. Study-wide points: Spike mono-reactive clones accounted for 304 of the 307 vaccine-specific clones found in convalescent patients.

In its sample, this clonotype was seen a few times. Its antigen is as yet unknown. Oncomine TCR Beta short-read sequencing was applied to DNA from cultured CD4+ T cells. The genomic DNA was obtained from cultured CD4+ T cells by extraction with the QIAamp micro DNA kit. TCRdb ran MiXCR on the PCR reads and lists one entry per CDR3 protein. The data contain nearly 15,000 distinct CDR3 sequences, about 77% of them seen just once; the ten biggest clones take up around 10%. V gave up 0 bases and J gave up 6 bases, with 14 bases separating them. Germline CDR1 and CDR2: SEHNR and FQNEAQ (reference sequence). This CDR3 has 15 amino acids. The sample's treatment: 10-day PBMC culture with coronavirus spike peptide pools or control peptides (ViraFEST assay).

The chain couples TRBV7-9 to TRBJ1-2; D is uncertain. Sample: CD4+ T cells from blood, cultured in vitro, taken after SARS-CoV-2 vaccination. This clonotype was sampled from a human donor who received a COVID-19 vaccine. CDR3 in DNA: TGTGCCAGCAGCTTAGCGCGTCCGTCAGGTGATGGCTACACCTTC. Its translation: CASSLARPSGDGYTF.